The 10 T cell receptor beta chains below come from one sample, sequenced in a study of shared clonotypes between healthy human individuals. The repertoire was sequenced with immunoSEQ multiplex PCR; TCRdb's copy has only in-frame clones and lacks some. The sample lists 2.3 million or so clones; approximately 95% were seen once. Sequencing input: naive CD4+ T cells from PBMCs. Subset of the sample: CD45RA+ positively selected. Receptors were obtained from a man younger than 30 in good health. Some clones in this sample may be carry-over from other donors' samples.

The J gene is TRBJ2-7, the V gene TRBV29-1; possible D gene TRBD1, 6 bases. This CDR3 comprises 12 residues. V was shortened by 6 bases and J by 2 bases, with 11 bases between the two germline ends. Germline values: CDR1 SQVTM, CDR2 ANQGSEA. The CDR3 bases are TGCAGCGTCGGACAGACCACCTACGAGCAGTACTTC. Translating it yields CSVGQTTYEQYF.

The rearrangement links TRBV5-1 to TRBJ1-1; 12 nucleotides line up with TRBD1. In germline, CDR1 is SGHRS, CDR2 YFSETQ. Trimming at V came to 3 bases and at J to 5 bases, leaving 14 bases not matched to a gene. CDR3 length: 18 amino acids. The CDR3 spells CASSWNIRDRGRFTEAFF. DNA for the CDR3: TGCGCCAGCAGCTGGAACATCCGGGACAGGGGGCGGTTTACTGAAGCTTTCTTT.

The rearrangement joins TRBV7-2 to TRBJ2-1, with a tentative D call TRBD2 (6 bases). Germline V gives CDR1 SGHTA, CDR2 FQGNSA. The CDR3 has 16 residues. Trimming cost V 6 bases and J 0 bases, with 15 bases left between them. CDR3: CASRRLSGSSYNEQFF. The CDR3 nucleotides read TGTGCCAGCAGACGCCTTAGCGGAAGCTCCTACAATGAGCAGTTCTTC.

This clone was counted only a few times. Additional DNA sequences in this sample encode the identical CDR3. This chain joins TRBV9 and TRBJ1-1; D uncertain. CDR3 length equals 13 residues. Germline assignment: CDR1 SGDLS and CDR2 YYNGEE. V was cut by 0 bases and J by 0 bases, with 3 bases left in between. DNA of the CDR3: TGTGCCAGCAGCGTAGCTGTGAACACTGAAGCTTTCTTT. Its protein is CASSVAVNTEAFF.

CDR3 sequence reads: CASSSTSGRFYEQFF. As DNA, the CDR3 is TGTGCCAGCAGCTCTACTAGCGGGAGGTTCTATGAGCAGTTCTTC. This chain connects TRBV11-2 to TRBJ2-1, with TRBD2 matching over 12 bases. Germline values: CDR1 SGHAT, CDR2 FQNNGV. V gave up 4 bases and J gave up 8 bases; unmatched junction bases: 6. This CDR3 has 15 residues.

This chain connects TRBV7-3 to TRBJ2-3; TRBD1 matches 9 bases. V shed 1 base and J 2 bases; nucleotides not matched to a gene: 7. Germline V gene data show CDR1 as SGHTA and CDR2 as FQGTGA. The CDR3 loop spans 17 amino acids. CDR3 in amino acids: CASSLMPGTGTTDTQYF. CDR3 nucleotides: TGTGCCAGCAGCTTAATGCCCGGGACAGGGACCACAGATACGCAGTATTTT. The whole variable domain, remainder taken from reference TRBV7-3 and TRBJ2-3, is GAGVSQTPSNKVTEKGKYVELRCDPISGHTALYWYRQSLGQGPEFLIYFQGTGAADDSGLPNDRFFAVRPEGSVSTLKIQRTERGDSAVYLCASSLMPGTGTTDTQYFGPGTRLTVL.

This rearrangement joins TRBV2 to TRBJ2-1, with 10 bases fitting TRBD2. This CDR3 region has 17 residues. The V gene's germline CDR1 is SNHLY and CDR2 FYNNEI. V lost 3 bases, J lost 8 bases, and 13 bases stayed unmatched. CDR3 loop: CASSDHLVASGSYEQFF. The DNA of the CDR3 is TGTGCCAGCAGTGACCACCTAGTGGCTAGCGGGAGTTATGAGCAGTTCTTC.

The gene calls are TRBV21-1 and TRBJ1-2. TRBV21-1 is a known pseudogene. The CDR3 runs 15 residues. The CDR3 sequence: CASSKGRGDVDGYTF. The CDR3 nucleotides read TGTGCCAGCAGCAAAGGGAGGGGGGACGTAGATGGCTACACCTTC.

The table lists this clone with a count of one. V usage is TRBV4-1 and J usage is TRBJ1-5, with D uncertain. Per germline, CDR1 MGHRA and CDR2 YSYEKL. The CDR3 extends over 16 amino acids. The ends were cut back, 3 bases at V and 0 bases at J, with 12 bases in the middle. The CDR3 is CASSHGRGNSNQPQHF. CDR3 DNA: TGCGCCAGCAGCCACGGGAGAGGAAATAGCAATCAGCCCCAGCATTTT.

A note on this clone: Other DNA sequences from this sample encode an identical CDR3 as well. This chain connects TRBV7-6 to TRBJ2-1, with unresolved D. This CDR3 has 14 residues. Germline V gene lookup returns CDR1 SGHVS and CDR2 FNYEAQ. With 1 base removed from V and 0 bases from J, the gap between germline ends came to 4 bases. CDR3 sequence: CASSLVSSYNEQFF. The CDR3 region has the DNA TGTGCCAGCAGCTTAGTAAGCTCCTACAATGAGCAGTTCTTC.